This T cell receptor (beta chain) is drawn from a study of OX40 agonist ivuxolimab in advanced cancers. Regarding the complete study: Ivuxolimab was a fully human IgG2 agonistic monoclonal antibody targeting the costimulatory receptor OX40 (CD134). Partial responses occurred in three dose-escalation patients: two with cutaneous melanoma and one with hepatocellular carcinoma. Intravenous ivuxolimab was administered to patients every 2 weeks at six dose levels: 0.01, 0.1, 0.3, 1.5, 3 and 10 mg/kg. The paper describes the monotherapy dose-escalation part (N ≈ 52 patients) of the phase I trial of ivuxolimab. Peripheral TCRbeta sequencing was intended to test whether TCR sequence diversity was altered and clonal T-cell expansion was caused by ivuxolimab. Of the roughly 54 dose-escalation patients, hepatocellular carcinoma was present in around 19, melanoma in roughly 15, renal cell carcinoma in 9 and head and neck cancer in 9. A male proportion of roughly 80% and a mean age of roughly 58 years, ranging from about 23 to 90, were recorded for the dose-escalation cohort. Prior anti-PD-1, anti-PD-L1 or anti-CTLA-4 therapy was permitted, and about two fifths of dose-escalation patients had received checkpoint inhibitors. What the authors observed across the whole study: Which antigens the clonally expanded peripheral T cells were specific for was not determined. On average, CD8+ T cells showed more expanded clones than CD4+ T cells after ivuxolimab. At doses of 0.1 to 3.0 mg/kg, clonal expansion of both CD4+ and CD8+ T cells in blood was seen between baseline and week 6. In the 0.1-3.0 mg/kg groups, partial responders had among the lowest normalized peripheral clonal expansion, particularly in CD8+ T cells. Low levels of normalized T-cell clonal expansion were also seen in some patients who did not respond.

The trial excluded patients who had a history of autoimmune disease or were on systemic immunosuppression. In every dose cohort, peripheral blood was drawn for TCR sequencing at baseline, cycle 4 day 1, and cycle 7 day 1. Samples were obtained from an open-label, multicenter, first-in-human phase I dose-escalation trial of ivuxolimab. Adults with locally advanced or metastatic melanoma, renal cell, hepatocellular, or head and neck squamous cell carcinoma were enrolled in the trial. Before TCR sequencing, CD4+ T cells and CD8+ T cells from peripheral blood were sorted into separate populations. CDR1 and CDR2, looked up from the germline V gene, are MDHEN and SYDVKM. From the cysteine through the phenylalanine, the CDR3 covers 17 amino acids. The CDR3 DNA has 51 bases and is translated from base 1. Cut back by 4 bases and 0 bases, the V and J ends lie 16 bases apart. Of note for this clone: Its recognized antigen is unknown. No much larger clone exists at a distance of one base, and base qualities are not known.

Genomic DNA was isolated from the sorted cells so that the TCRbeta CDR3 region could be sequenced. The immunoSEQ Assay was used to sequence the TCRbeta CDR3 regions. As stored in TCRdb, this immuneACCESS dataset retains in-frame rearrangements with V and J assigned. A fraction of the clones does not appear; measured against another copy, unresolved V genes explain less than half of the discrepancy, and the remainder lacks a known reason. The table for this sample lists roughly 75,000 clones; about 82% of them were counted only once. Clones ranked in the top ten supply around 6.3% of the sample. This receptor was taken from an adult with an advanced solid tumor such as melanoma, head and neck, liver or kidney cancer. The V and J segments used are TRBV28 and TRBJ1-5, with TRBD1 as a weak D call on 5 bases. The starting material was CD4+ or CD8+ T cells sorted from blood, obtained in a trial of the OX40 agonist ivuxolimab. The CDR3 reads as follows: CASSSTDPGYSNQPQHF. The DNA sequence is as follows: TGTGCCAGCAGTTCTACCGATCCAGGGTATAGCAATCAGCCCCAGCATTTT.